The 7 T cell receptor beta chains below all came from one sample that was sequenced in a study of vaccination and CD4 T cells after COVID-19 (dated by TCRdb to 2022 to 2024). The sample's treatment or condition label is to be understood as: approximately nine-day PBMC culture with coronavirus spike peptide pools or control peptides (ViraFEST assay). These receptors lack a known antigen. Library preparation employed PCR. The sequencer was an Illumina iSeq 100. At the Johns Hopkins FTIC core, DNA from the cultured CD4+ T cells underwent TCR sequencing with the Oncomine TCR Beta short-read assay. TCRdb trimmed the raw reads at Q25, called clones with MiXCR and kept productive beta chains. A single entry per CDR3 protein holds the most common genes and DNA from its merged rows. This sample is represented by some 14,000 distinct CDR3 sequences; 55% to 75% of them were singletons. The ten top clones hold around 13% of the sample.

Source material: CD4+ T cells from blood, cultured in vitro. These receptors were taken from a human donor who had recovered from COVID-19.

The genes are TRBV2 and TRBJ2-3, with 7 bases fitting TRBD2. The trim removed 8 bases at V and 3 bases at J, leaving 11 bases unmatched. The CDR3 is 15 amino acids. Germline V lookup: CDR1 SNHLY, CDR2 FYNNEI. The CDR3 coding sequence is TGTGCCAGCGGTCCGGGTGGCGGGAGAACAGATACGCAGTATTTT. Encoded protein: CASGPGGGRTDTQYF.

The chain employs TRBV20-1 and TRBJ2-3; TRBD2 agrees at 7 bases. V was clipped by 1 base and J by 3 bases; unmatched bases: 10. In germline, CDR1 is DFQATT, CDR2 SNEGSKA (reference sequence). The CDR3 covers 16 residues. CDR3 bases: TGCAGTGCTAGAGGGTCCCTCGCGGGAGCTACAGATACGCAGTATTTT. This gives the protein CSARGSLAGATDTQYF.

This clonotype was seen more than once but under ten times. This chain links TRBV15 with TRBJ1-5; no reliable D call. From germline, CDR1 is LNHNV and CDR2 YYDKDF (reference sequence). Trimming removed 1 base at V and 4 bases at J, with 5 bases between. The CDR3 loop spans 13 amino acids. CDR3 amino acids: CATSRVSNQPQHF. The CDR3 nucleotides read TGTGCCACCAGCAGAGTAAGTAATCAGCCCCAGCATTTT.

V usage is TRBV6-5 and J usage is TRBJ2-7; the match to TRBD2 covers 12 bases. The CDR3 sequence is 16 residues long. Germline-derived CDR1 and CDR2 are MNHEY and SVGAGI. After removal of 4 bases from V and 6 bases from J, the junction contained 10 bases not matched to a gene. This chain's CDR3 is CASSSPTSGSASEQYF. The CDR3 nucleotides read TGTGCCAGCAGTTCCCCGACTAGCGGGAGTGCTAGCGAGCAGTACTTC.

The rearrangement uses TRBV2 and TRBJ1-2, with D perhaps matching TRBD1 (5 bases). CDR1 is SNHLY and CDR2 is FYNNEI in the germline V gene. The germline V and J ends were trimmed by 6 bases and 1 base, with 9 bases remaining between them. The CDR3 length is 13 residues. CDR3 residues: CASSVDSNYGYTF. The DNA for the CDR3 is TGTGCCAGCAGCGTCGACAGTAACTATGGCTACACCTTC.

This sequence joins TRBV11-3 and TRBJ1-1; D uncertain. Germline V gene lookup returns CDR1 SGHNT and CDR2 YENEEA. The V and J ends lost 3 bases and 0 bases respectively, with 5 bases between them. The CDR3 has 13 residues. The CDR3 DNA reads TGTGCCAGCAGCTTGAGAGTGAACACTGAAGCTTTCTTT. It yields the protein CASSLRVNTEAFF.

There are a few counts of this clonotype. The chain carries TRBV20-1 and TRBJ2-5, with TRBD1 as a possible D gene (5 bases). V was clipped by 0 bases and J by 3 bases, with 17 bases between them. The V gene's germline CDR1 is DFQATT and CDR2 SNEGSKA (reference sequence). The CDR3 spans 16 residues. The CDR3: CSARDPTGAPEETQYF. The CDR3 DNA reads as TGCAGTGCTAGAGATCCTACAGGAGCCCCCGAAGAGACCCAGTACTTC.